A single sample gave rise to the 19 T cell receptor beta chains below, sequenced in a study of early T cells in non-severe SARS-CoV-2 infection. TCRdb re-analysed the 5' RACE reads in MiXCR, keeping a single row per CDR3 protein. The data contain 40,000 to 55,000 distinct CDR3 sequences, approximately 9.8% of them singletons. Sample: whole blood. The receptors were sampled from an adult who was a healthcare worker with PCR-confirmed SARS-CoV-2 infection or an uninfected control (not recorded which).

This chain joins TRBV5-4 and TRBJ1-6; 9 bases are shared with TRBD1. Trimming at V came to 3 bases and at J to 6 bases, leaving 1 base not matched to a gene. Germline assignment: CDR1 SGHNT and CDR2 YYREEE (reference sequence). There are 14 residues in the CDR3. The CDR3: CASSSGQGNSPLHF. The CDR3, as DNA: TGTGCCAGCAGCTCGGGACAGGGTAATTCACCCCTCCACTTT.

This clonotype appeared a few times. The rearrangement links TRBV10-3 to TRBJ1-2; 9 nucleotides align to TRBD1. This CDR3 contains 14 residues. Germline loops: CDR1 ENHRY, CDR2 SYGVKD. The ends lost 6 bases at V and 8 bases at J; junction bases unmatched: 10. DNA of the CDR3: TGTGCCATCAGGACCCGGGACAGGGAGGGCGGCTACACCTTC. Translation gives CAIRTRDREGGYTF.

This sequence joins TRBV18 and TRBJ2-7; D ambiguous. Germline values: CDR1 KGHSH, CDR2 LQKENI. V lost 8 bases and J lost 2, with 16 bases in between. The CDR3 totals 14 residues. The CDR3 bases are TGTGCCAGCCAAACCCGTGCACCCCCCTACGAGCAGTACTTC. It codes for CASQTRAPPYEQYF.

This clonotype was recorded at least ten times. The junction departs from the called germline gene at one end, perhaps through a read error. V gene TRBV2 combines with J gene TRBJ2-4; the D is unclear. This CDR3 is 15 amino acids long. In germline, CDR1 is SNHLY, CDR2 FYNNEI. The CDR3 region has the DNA TGTGCCAGCAGGGAAGGATCCTTAGCCAAAAACATTCAGTACTTC. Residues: CASREGSLAKNIQYF.

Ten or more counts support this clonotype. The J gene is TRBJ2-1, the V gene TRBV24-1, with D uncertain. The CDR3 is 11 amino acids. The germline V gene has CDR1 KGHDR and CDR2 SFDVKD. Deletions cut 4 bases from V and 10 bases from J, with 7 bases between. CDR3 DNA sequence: TGTGCCACCAGTGAAGGGTACGAGCAGTTCTTC. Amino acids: CATSEGYEQFF.

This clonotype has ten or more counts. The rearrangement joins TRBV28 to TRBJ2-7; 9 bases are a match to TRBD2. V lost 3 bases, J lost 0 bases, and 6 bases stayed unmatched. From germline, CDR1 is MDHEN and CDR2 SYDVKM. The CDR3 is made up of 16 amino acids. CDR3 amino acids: CASSFLAGTISYEQYF. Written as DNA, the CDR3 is TGTGCCAGCAGTTTCCTAGCGGGAACGATCTCCTACGAGCAGTACTTC.

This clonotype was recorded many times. The CDR3 sequence: CAITRDPSTDTQYF. For the CDR3, the DNA is TGTGCCATCACGAGGGACCCAAGCACAGATACGCAGTATTTT. V and J are TRBV10-3 and TRBJ2-3; D tentatively fits TRBD1 or TRBD2 (5 bases each). The CDR3 extends over 14 amino acids. Germline loops: CDR1 ENHRY, CDR2 SYGVKD. V gave up 7 bases and J gave up 0 bases, with 11 bases separating them.

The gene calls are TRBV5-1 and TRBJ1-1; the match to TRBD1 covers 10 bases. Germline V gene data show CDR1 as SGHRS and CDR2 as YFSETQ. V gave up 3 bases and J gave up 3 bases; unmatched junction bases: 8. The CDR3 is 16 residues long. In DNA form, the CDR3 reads TGCGCCAGCAGCTCCGGGACAGGGGCAAAGGACACTGAAGCTTTCTTT. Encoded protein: CASSSGTGAKDTEAFF.

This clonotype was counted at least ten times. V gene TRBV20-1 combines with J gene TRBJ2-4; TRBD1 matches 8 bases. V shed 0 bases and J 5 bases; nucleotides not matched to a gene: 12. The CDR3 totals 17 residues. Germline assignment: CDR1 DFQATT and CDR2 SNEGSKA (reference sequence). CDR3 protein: CSARDPWTGHTQNIQYF. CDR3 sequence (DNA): TGCAGTGCTAGAGATCCCTGGACAGGGCATACACAAAACATTCAGTACTTC.

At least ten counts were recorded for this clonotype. The CDR3 DNA is TGTGCCAGCACCCCCCGAGCGGGGACAGGCCTATACAATGAGCAGTTCTTC. Its protein is CASTPRAGTGLYNEQFF. The J gene is TRBJ2-1, the V gene TRBV2; maybe TRBD1 (8 bases). V lost 7 bases and J lost 4, with 23 bases in between. Looked up from germline, CDR1 is SNHLY and CDR2 is FYNNEI. This CDR3 comprises 17 residues.

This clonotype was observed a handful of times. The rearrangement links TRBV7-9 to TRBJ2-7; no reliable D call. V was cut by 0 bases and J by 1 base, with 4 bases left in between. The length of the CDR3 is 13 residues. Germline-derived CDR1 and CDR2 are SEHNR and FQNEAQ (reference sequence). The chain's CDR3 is CASSLARSYEQYF. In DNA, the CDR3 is TGTGCCAGCAGCTTAGCCCGTTCCTACGAGCAGTACTTC.

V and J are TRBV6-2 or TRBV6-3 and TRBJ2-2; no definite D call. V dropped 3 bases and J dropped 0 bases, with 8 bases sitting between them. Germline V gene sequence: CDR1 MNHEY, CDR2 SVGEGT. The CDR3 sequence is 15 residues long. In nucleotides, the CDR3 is TGTGCCAGCAGTTATGACAACCCGAACACCGGGGAGCTGTTTTTT. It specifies CASSYDNPNTGELFF.

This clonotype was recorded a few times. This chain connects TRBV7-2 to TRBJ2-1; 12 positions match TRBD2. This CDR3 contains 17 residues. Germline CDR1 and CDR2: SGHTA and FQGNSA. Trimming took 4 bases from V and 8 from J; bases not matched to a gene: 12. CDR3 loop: CASSSPTSGSWVDEQFF. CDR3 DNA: TGTGCCAGCAGCTCGCCGACTAGCGGGAGCTGGGTAGATGAGCAGTTCTTC.

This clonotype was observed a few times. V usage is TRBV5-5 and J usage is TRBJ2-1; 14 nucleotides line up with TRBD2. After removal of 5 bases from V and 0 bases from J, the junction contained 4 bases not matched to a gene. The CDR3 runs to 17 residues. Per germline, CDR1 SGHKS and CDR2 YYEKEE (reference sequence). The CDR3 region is CASRAGTSGSSYNEQFF. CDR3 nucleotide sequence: TGTGCCAGCAGAGCCGGGACTAGCGGGAGCTCCTACAATGAGCAGTTCTTC.

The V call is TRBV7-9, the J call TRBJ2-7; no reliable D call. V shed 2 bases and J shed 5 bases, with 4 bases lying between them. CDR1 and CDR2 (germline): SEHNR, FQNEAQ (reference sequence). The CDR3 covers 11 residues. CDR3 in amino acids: CASSLMHEQYF. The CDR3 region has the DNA TGTGCCAGCAGCTTAATGCACGAGCAGTACTTC.

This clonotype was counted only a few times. The chain's CDR3 is CSARGANRASYEQYF. The CDR3 nucleotides read TGCAGTGCTAGAGGGGCTAACCGAGCCTCCTACGAGCAGTACTTC. This chain connects TRBV20-1 to TRBJ2-7, with no clear D. Deletions cut 1 base from V and 0 bases from J, with 13 bases between. This CDR3 has 15 amino acids. CDR1 and CDR2 from the germline V gene are DFQATT and SNEGSKA (reference sequence).

The CDR3 DNA follows: TGTGCCAGCAGTTCAGGACTAGCGGGTCCTGAAGAGACCCAGTACTTC. It encodes CASSSGLAGPEETQYF. The chain links TRBV6-2 or TRBV6-3 to TRBJ2-5, with 11 bases identical to TRBD2. The length of the CDR3 is 16 residues. Germline CDR1 reads MNHEY; CDR2 reads SVGEGT. J gave up 3 bases and V 4 bases, and 7 bases lay outside the gene matches.

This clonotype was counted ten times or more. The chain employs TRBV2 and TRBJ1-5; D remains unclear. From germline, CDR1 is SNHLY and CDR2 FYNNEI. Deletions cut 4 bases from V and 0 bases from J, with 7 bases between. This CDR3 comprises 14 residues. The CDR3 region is CASSASTSNQPQHF. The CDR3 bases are TGTGCCAGCAGTGCCTCGACTAGCAATCAGCCCCAGCATTTT.

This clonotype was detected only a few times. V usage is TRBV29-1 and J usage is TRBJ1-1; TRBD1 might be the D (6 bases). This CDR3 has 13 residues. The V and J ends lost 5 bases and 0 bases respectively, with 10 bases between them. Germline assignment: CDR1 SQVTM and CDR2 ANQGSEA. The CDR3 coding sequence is TGCAGCGTTTCCGGACAGTTGAACACTGAAGCTTTCTTT. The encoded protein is CSVSGQLNTEAFF.